The TCR beta chain under discussion was sequenced for a study of high-grade serous ovarian cancer treatment subgroups. Study summary: On average, 14,192 reads and about 6,800 unique TCR beta rearrangements were obtained per sample.

Assay used: immunoSEQ multiplex PCR; TCRdb lists only in-frame clones, some missing. Among more than 15,000 clones listed, around 74% were seen once. Points on this clone: Its antigen is undetermined.

Study-wide results and limits: TCR clonal relatedness correlated positively with neoantigen level. Same-patient tumor repertoires overlapped at roughly 0.1 to 0.79; different patients barely overlapped. The analyses considered CDR3 and ignored CDR1 and CDR2.

Tumor samples were obtained before definitive surgery or chemotherapy. Per the germline V gene, CDR1 is MNHEY and CDR2 is SMNVEV (reference sequence). This CDR3 has 14 residues. The V end was cut by 0 bases, the J end by 4 bases, with 9 bases between. This TCR was recovered from a human donor with high-grade serous ovarian cancer. The rearrangement uses TRBV27 and TRBJ1-1; D is undetermined. Sequenced: tumor tissue. DNA for the CDR3: TGTGCCAGCAGTTTATCCACAGTGCTCACTGAAGCTTTCTTT. This gives the protein CASSLSTVLTEAFF.